This T cell receptor (beta chain) was sequenced in a study of technical replicates of blood from several donors. Using immunoSEQ multiplex PCR, the repertoire was profiled, and TCRdb retains in-frame clones only, with some absent. The sample lists about 56,000 clones; approximately 92% were seen once. This TCR derives from a human donor in good health. Some clones in this sample may be carry-over from other donors' samples. The sample comprised PBMCs.

For the CDR3, the DNA is TGTGCCAGCAGCTTAGGAGGAACTAATGAAAAACTGTTTTTT. It is translated as CASSLGGTNEKLFF. This chain uses TRBV7-9 with TRBJ1-4, with D unclear. The V gene lost 1 base and the J gene lost 1 base, with 4 bases spanning the gap. CDR3 size: 14 residues. The germline gives CDR1 SEHNR, CDR2 FQNEAQ (reference sequence).